These T cell receptor beta chains were read from a single sample in a study of TIL therapy for anti-PD-1-resistant metastatic lung cancer. Some clones are missing from TCRdb's copy, which holds only in-frame ones; the method was immunoSEQ multiplex PCR. Of more than 55,000 clones listed, 80% to 90% are singletons. This material consisted of blood, taken at baseline. Every receptor here comes from a person aged 25 to 85 with non-small cell lung cancer. CDR3s include the opening cysteine and the closing phenylalanine or tryptophan. D genes are given only for firm matches. Rows give clone size only sometimes, using once, few, many, or a class for an expanded clone.

J,size,V,D,DNA,CDR3
TRBJ1-6,NA,TRBV2,NA,TGTGCCAGCACCTTGACGGAGAATTCACCCCTCCACTTT,CASTLTENSPLHF
TRBJ2-5,NA,TRBV23-1,NA,TGCGCCAGCAACCGCCGAGGCAGCCAAGAGACCCAGTACTTC,CASNRRGSQETQYF
TRBJ2-3,NA,TRBV7-9,NA,TGTGCCAGCAGTCCGGGGGGCCCAAGATCAGATACGCAGTATTTT,CASSPGGPRSDTQYF
TRBJ2-5,NA,TRBV7-2,NA,TGTGCCAGCAGCTTCTCTGGAACTCGGGAGACCCAGTACTTC,CASSFSGTRETQYF
TRBJ2-3,NA,TRBV19,TRBD2,TGTGCCAGTAGTAAAGGGGAGCGACGGCTAGCGGGAGGAAGCACAGATACGCAGTATTTT,CASSKGERRLAGGSTDTQYF
TRBJ2-5,NA,TRBV5-1,TRBD2,TGCGCCAGCAGCTTGGCTCTAGCGGGGGGAATCAGGGAGACCCAGTACTTC,CASSLALAGGIRETQYF
TRBJ2-1,NA,TRBV9,NA,TGTGCCAGCAGTGACTTAGGGGACTTGCCGAATGAGCAGTTCTTC,CASSDLGDLPNEQFF
TRBJ2-7,NA,TRBV18,TRBD1,TGTGCCAGCTCACTGACAGGGGGCAACGAGCAGTACTTC,CASSLTGGNEQYF
TRBJ2-1,NA,TRBV28,TRBD2,TGTGCCAGCAGCTACGACCTAGCGGGGGAGTCCGATGAGCAGTTCTTC,CASSYDLAGESDEQFF
TRBJ2-7,medium-sized,TRBV7-3,NA,TGTGCCAGCAGCTCCCTCTACGAGCAGTACTTC,CASSSLYEQYF
TRBJ2-1,NA,TRBV5-1,NA,TGCGCCAGCACGACCCAGGGTCTCAATGAGCAGTTCTTC,CASTTQGLNEQFF
TRBJ2-7,NA,TRBV18,TRBD1,TGTGCCAGCTCCCCCTCGGGACAGACCTACGAGCAGTACTTC,CASSPSGQTYEQYF
TRBJ2-3,once,TRBV6-1,TRBD2,TGTGCCAGCAGTGGTGGGACTAGCTTTACCACAGATACGCAGTATTTT,CASSGGTSFTTDTQYF
TRBJ2-1,NA,TRBV18,TRBD2,TGTGCCAGCTCACTCCAGACTAGCGGGACCGGGGATGAGCAGTTCTTC,CASSLQTSGTGDEQFF
TRBJ2-7,few,TRBV6-5,NA,TGTGCCAGCAGGTCTTTCACCTACGAGCAGTACTTC,CASRSFTYEQYF
TRBJ2-1,NA,TRBV5-1,NA,TGCGCCAGCAGCTTCCTCACCTTATCCTACAATGAGCAGTTCTTC,CASSFLTLSYNEQFF
TRBJ2-7,NA,TRBV5-1,NA,TGCGCCAGCAGACCACAGAGATCTTCCTACGAGCAGTACTTC,CASRPQRSSYEQYF
TRBJ2-3,NA,TRBV5-4,TRBD2,TGTGCCAGCAGCCCGAATAGCGGGAGGCAGAGCACAGATACGCAGTATTTT,CASSPNSGRQSTDTQYF
TRBJ2-5,NA,TRBV7-3,NA,TGTGCCAGCAGCTTAGGGGCTGGGGAGACCCAGTACTTC,CASSLGAGETQYF
TRBJ1-6,NA,TRBV6-5,TRBD1,TGTGCCAGCAGTTACTCTGACCGGACAGGTGATTCACCCCTCCACTTT,CASSYSDRTGDSPLHF
TRBJ1-1,NA,TRBV4-1,NA,TGCGCCAGCAGCCAAGGACACTCGCGGACCACTGAAGCTTTCTTT,CASSQGHSRTTEAFF
TRBJ2-4,NA,TRBV6-5,NA,TGTGCCACAATCAGCCAGTTCATAGCCAAAAACATTCAGTACTTC,CATISQFIAKNIQYF
TRBJ1-1,NA,TRBV7-9,TRBD1,TGTGCCAGCAGCTCCCTCCTACAGGGGGGATCTGAAGCTTTCTTT,CASSSLLQGGSEAFF
TRBJ2-3,NA,TRBV9,TRBD2,TGTGCCAGCAGCGCCCGACTAGCGGGGACGGATACGCAGTATTTT,CASSARLAGTDTQYF
TRBJ2-2,NA,TRBV27,TRBD1,TGTGCCAGCAGCCTACAGGGGGCTAACGGGGAGCTGTTTTTT,CASSLQGANGELFF
TRBJ2-3,once,TRBV4-2,NA,TGTGCCAGCAGCCAACTTAGAAGTACGCAGTATTTT,CASSQLRSTQYF
TRBJ1-6,NA,TRBV19,TRBD1,TGTGCCAGTAGTAGGGACAGGGCGAATTCACCCCTCCACTTT,CASSRDRANSPLHF
TRBJ1-2,NA,TRBV6-5,NA,TGTGCCAGCACCCGGACCTGGCCTAACTATGGCTACACCTTC,CASTRTWPNYGYTF
TRBJ2-1,NA,TRBV28,TRBD2,TGTGCCAGCAGTTCCCCAGTGGTAGCGGGAGTTTACCTTAACTCCTACAATGAGCAGTTCTTC,CASSSPVVAGVYLNSYNEQFF
TRBJ2-7,NA,TRBV4-3,NA,TGCGCCAGCAGCCAAGATCTGCAGGGATTAACCTACGAGCAGTACTTC,CASSQDLQGLTYEQYF
TRBJ2-5,NA,TRBV4-3,NA,TGCGCCAGCAGCCAATCGGGGGCTGGGGAGACCCAGTACTTC,CASSQSGAGETQYF
TRBJ2-4,few,TRBV11-2,NA,TGTGCCAGCAGCGCCCGCAAAGTGGGGGTTGGGAATGCCAAAAACATTCAGTACTTC,CASSARKVGVGNAKNIQYF
TRBJ1-5,NA,TRBV21-1,NA,TGTGCCAGTGCGGGGGGCTATAGCAATCAGCCCCAGCATTTT,CASAGGYSNQPQHF
TRBJ1-5,NA,TRBV5-1,NA,TGCGCCAGCAGCTTGGGAGGGGTCGGTCAGCCCCAGCATTTT,CASSLGGVGQPQHF
TRBJ2-7,NA,TRBV11-3,NA,TGTGCCAGCAGCTTAAGGGGTGTCTCCTACGAGCAGTACTTC,CASSLRGVSYEQYF
TRBJ2-7,NA,TRBV3-1/TRBV3-2,TRBD1,TGTGCCAGCAGCAGAGGGGGCCTAGAGCAGTACTTC,CASSRGGLEQYF
TRBJ2-2,NA,TRBV24-1,TRBD2,TGTGCCACCAGTGATCGGCCCAGGGAGGGGACCGGGGAGCTGTTTTTT,CATSDRPREGTGELFF
TRBJ2-7,NA,TRBV14,NA,TGTGCCAGCAGCCAATCCTTAGGGGGGAAAGAGCAGTACTTC,CASSQSLGGKEQYF
TRBJ2-7,NA,TRBV7-9,TRBD2,TGTGCCAGCAGCTTTAGGTCGGGAGGCCCCTACGAGCAGTACTTC,CASSFRSGGPYEQYF
TRBJ1-5,NA,TRBV28,NA,TGTGCCAGCAGTCCCCAATTGGGGTTCCAGCATTTT,CASSPQLGFQHF
TRBJ1-1,once,TRBV28,TRBD1,TGTGCCAGCAGGGTAGGACAGGGACAGAACACTGAAGCTTTCTTT,CASRVGQGQNTEAFF